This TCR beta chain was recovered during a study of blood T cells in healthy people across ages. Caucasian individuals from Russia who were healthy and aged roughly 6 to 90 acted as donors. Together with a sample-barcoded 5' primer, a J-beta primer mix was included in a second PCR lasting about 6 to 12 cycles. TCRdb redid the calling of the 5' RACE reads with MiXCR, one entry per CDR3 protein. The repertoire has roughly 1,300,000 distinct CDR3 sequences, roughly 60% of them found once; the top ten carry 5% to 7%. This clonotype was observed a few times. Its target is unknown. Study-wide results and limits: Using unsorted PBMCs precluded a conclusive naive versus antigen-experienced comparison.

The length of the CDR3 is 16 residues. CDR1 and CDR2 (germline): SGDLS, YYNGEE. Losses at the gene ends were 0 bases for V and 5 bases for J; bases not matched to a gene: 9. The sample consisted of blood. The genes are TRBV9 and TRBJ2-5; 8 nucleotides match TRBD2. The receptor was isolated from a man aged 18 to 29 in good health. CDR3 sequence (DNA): TGTGCCAGCAGCGTAGAGTCAAGCGGGAGTTTGGAGACCCAGTACTTC. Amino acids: CASSVESSGSLETQYF. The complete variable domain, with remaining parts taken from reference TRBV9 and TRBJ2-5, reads DSGVTQTPKHLITATGQRVTLRCSPRSGDLSVYWYQQSLDQGLQFLIQYYNGEERAKGNILERFSAQQFPDLHSELNLSSLELGDSALYFCASSVESSGSLETQYFGPGTRLLVL.